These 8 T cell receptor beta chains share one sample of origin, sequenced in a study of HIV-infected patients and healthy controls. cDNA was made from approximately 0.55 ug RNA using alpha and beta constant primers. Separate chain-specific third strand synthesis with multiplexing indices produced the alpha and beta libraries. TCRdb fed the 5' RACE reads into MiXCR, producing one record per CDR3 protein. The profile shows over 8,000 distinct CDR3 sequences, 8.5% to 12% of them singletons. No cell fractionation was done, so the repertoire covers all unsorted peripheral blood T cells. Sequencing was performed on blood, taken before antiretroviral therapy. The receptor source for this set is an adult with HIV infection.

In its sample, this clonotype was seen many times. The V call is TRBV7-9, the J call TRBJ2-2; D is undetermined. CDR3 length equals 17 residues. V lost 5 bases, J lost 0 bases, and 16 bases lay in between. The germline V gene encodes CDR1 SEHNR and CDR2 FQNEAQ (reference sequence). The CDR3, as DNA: TGTGCCAGCAGCCTCTCGGCAGATAGTGCGAACACCGGGGAGCTGTTTTTT. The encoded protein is CASSLSADSANTGELFF.

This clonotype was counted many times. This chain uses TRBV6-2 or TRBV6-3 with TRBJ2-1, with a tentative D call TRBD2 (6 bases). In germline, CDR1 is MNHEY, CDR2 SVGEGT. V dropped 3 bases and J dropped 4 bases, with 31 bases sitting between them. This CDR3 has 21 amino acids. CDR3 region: CASSYSPTQALVIAEYNEQFF. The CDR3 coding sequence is TGTGCCAGCAGTTATTCTCCGACCCAGGCCTTGGTAATAGCGGAGTACAATGAGCAGTTCTTC.

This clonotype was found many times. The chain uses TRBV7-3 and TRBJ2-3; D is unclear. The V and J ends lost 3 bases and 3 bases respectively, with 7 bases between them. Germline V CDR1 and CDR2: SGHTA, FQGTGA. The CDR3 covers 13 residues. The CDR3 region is CASSLTDTDTQYF. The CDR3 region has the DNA TGTGCCAGCAGCTTGACCGATACAGATACGCAGTATTTT. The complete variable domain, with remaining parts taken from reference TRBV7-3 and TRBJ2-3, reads GAGVSQTPSNKVTEKGKYVELRCDPISGHTALYWYRQSLGQGPEFLIYFQGTGAADDSGLPNDRFFAVRPEGSVSTLKIQRTERGDSAVYLCASSLTDTDTQYFGPGTRLTVL.

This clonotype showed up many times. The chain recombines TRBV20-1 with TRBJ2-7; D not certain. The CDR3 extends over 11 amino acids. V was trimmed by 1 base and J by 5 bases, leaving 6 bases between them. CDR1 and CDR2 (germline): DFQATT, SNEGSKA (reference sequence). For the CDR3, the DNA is TGCAGTGCTAGAGGACACAACGAGCAGTACTTC. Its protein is CSARGHNEQYF.

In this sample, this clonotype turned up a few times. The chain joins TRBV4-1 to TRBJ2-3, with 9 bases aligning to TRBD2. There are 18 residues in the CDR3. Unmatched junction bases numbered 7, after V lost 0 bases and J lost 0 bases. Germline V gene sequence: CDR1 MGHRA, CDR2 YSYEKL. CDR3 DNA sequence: TGCGCCAGCAGCCAAGAGGGGCTTCTAGCGGGGAGCACAGATACGCAGTATTTT. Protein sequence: CASSQEGLLAGSTDTQYF.

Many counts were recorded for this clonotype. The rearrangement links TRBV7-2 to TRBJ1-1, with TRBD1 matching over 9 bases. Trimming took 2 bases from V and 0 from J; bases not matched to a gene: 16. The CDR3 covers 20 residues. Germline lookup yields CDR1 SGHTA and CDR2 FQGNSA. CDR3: CASSLPLMRTGDLLNTEAFF. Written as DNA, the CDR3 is TGTGCCAGCAGCTTACCCCTAATGCGGACAGGGGACCTCTTGAACACTGAAGCTTTCTTT.

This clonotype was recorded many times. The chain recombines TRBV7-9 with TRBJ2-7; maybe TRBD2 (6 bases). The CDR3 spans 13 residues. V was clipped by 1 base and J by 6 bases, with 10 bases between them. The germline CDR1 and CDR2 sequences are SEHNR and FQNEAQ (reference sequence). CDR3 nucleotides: TGTGCCAGCAGCTTAGTTCACGGGGGCGAGCAGTACTTC. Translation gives CASSLVHGGEQYF.

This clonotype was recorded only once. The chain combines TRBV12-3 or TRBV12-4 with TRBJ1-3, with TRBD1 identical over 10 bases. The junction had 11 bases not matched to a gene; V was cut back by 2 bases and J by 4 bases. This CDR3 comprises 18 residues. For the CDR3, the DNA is TGTGCCAGCAGTTTATGGGGCGACAGGGGGCGTCGGGGAAACACCATATATTTT. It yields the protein CASSLWGDRGRRGNTIYF.